The present entry profiles one T cell receptor beta chain with its context. This entry is derived from a study of control samples from healthy donors and cancer patients. V shed 0 bases and J shed 6 bases, with 9 bases lying between them. Germline V gives CDR1 MGHRA, CDR2 YSYEKL. This CDR3 comprises 14 residues. Method: immunoSEQ multiplex PCR; TCRdb's copy keeps in-frame clones and lacks some. The sample holds about 150,000 clones, about nine tenths seen once. The receptor's source is a man aged 25 to 45 in good health. The material sequenced was blood. The V call is TRBV4-1, the J call TRBJ1-5, with unresolved D. In DNA, the CDR3 is TGCGCCAGCAGCCAAGATTGGGTTAGTCAGCCCCAGCATTTT. The encoded protein is CASSQDWVSQPQHF.